This T cell receptor (beta chain) is from a study of radiotherapy plus CTLA-4 blockade in lung cancer. Sequencing used immunoSEQ multiplex PCR; TCRdb keeps in-frame clones, though not all of them. The data contain 48,000 or so clones, around four fifths of them singletons. Trimming left V 4 bases short and J 6 bases short, with 22 bases between. Germline CDR1 is SGHTA and CDR2 is FQGNSA. The CDR3 consists of 16 residues. A remark on this clone: Its specificity is not known.

Findings of the study overall: Expansion in blood of tumor-derived TCR clones was seen after radiotherapy plus ipilimumab.

The V gene is TRBV7-2, the J gene TRBJ2-7, with D perhaps TRBD2 (5 bases). Sequences were derived from peripheral blood, sampled from a patient treated with radiotherapy plus ipilimumab. The clonotype comes from a human donor with non-small cell lung cancer whose response to radiotherapy plus ipilimumab could not be evaluated. CDR3 in amino acids: CASSSSSGIISGEQYF. The DNA for the CDR3 is TGTGCCAGCAGCTCTTCGTCCGGGATTATCAGTGGCGAGCAGTACTTC.